The 6 T cell receptor beta chains listed next were all sequenced from one sample in a study of shared clonotypes between healthy human individuals (dated by TCRdb to 2019 to 2021). The library was generated by the immunoSEQ multiplex PCR assay. TCRdb retrieved this table from immuneACCESS and kept in-frame rearrangements only. Not all clones are present; in checked studies, unresolved V genes account for under half, and no reason is known for the remainder. For this sample the table gives 2.3 million or so clones, of which just over 90% were detected only once. The ten biggest clones cover about 0.41% of the sample. Sequencing was carried out using naive CD4+ T cells from PBMCs. Per the publication, the cell subset or site label means: CD45RA+ positively selected. These receptors all come from a man between 18 and 29 years old in good health. Some clones in this sample may be carry-over from other donors' samples.

As regards this clone: The sample holds other DNA sequences that translate to the same CDR3. The chain recombines TRBV5-1 with TRBJ1-4; D remains ambiguous. The V gene's germline CDR1 is SGHRS and CDR2 YFSETQ. The CDR3 spans 15 residues. The V end lost 4 bases, the J end lost 0 bases, and 10 bases lay between the germline ends. CDR3 sequence reads: CASSPDVATNEKLFF. In DNA form, the CDR3 reads TGCGCCAGCAGCCCCGATGTGGCAACTAATGAAAAACTGTTTTTT.

This CDR3 is CASSESRPGGRQTQYF. The CDR3 DNA is TGCGCCAGCAGTGAGTCGAGGCCCGGGGGGAGACAGACCCAGTACTTC. The V call is TRBV10-2, the J call TRBJ2-5, with 7 bases lining up with TRBD2. The J segment lost 6 bases and the V segment lost 0 bases, leaving 10 bases of the junction unmatched. Germline V CDR1 and CDR2: WSHSY, SAAADI. This CDR3 spans 16 amino acids.

The V gene is TRBV19, the J gene TRBJ1-1; D remains ambiguous. V lost 9 bases to trimming and J lost 6 bases, with 20 bases between them. Germline CDR1 reads LNHDA; CDR2 reads SQIVND (reference sequence). The CDR3 has 14 amino acids. This CDR3 is CASSPFWVNPEAFF. In DNA form, the CDR3 reads TGTGCCAGCTCTCCTTTTTGGGTAAATCCTGAAGCTTTCTTT. The complete variable domain, with remaining parts taken from reference TRBV19 and TRBJ1-1, reads DGGITQSPKYLFRKEGQNVTLSCEQNLNHDAMYWYRQDPGQGLRLIYYSQIVNDFQKGDIAEGYSVSREKKESFPLTVTSAQKNPTAFYLCASSPFWVNPEAFFGQGTRLTVV.

The chain joins TRBV7-2 to TRBJ2-7; 13 bases map to TRBD2. Trimming took 4 bases from V and 6 from J; bases not matched to a gene: 9. Germline V lookup: CDR1 SGHTA, CDR2 FQGNSA. The CDR3 contains 16 residues. The CDR3 protein is CASSWTSGSGLGEQYF. The CDR3 DNA follows: TGTGCCAGCAGCTGGACTAGCGGGAGTGGTCTAGGCGAGCAGTACTTC.

This clone was seen only once. The chain recombines TRBV10-1 with TRBJ1-1; unclear D gene. The V gene lost 0 bases and the J gene lost 8 bases, with 10 bases spanning the gap. Germline CDR1 is WNHNN and CDR2 is SYGVQD (reference sequence). The CDR3 sequence is 13 residues long. This CDR3 is CASSESWAAEAFF. The CDR3 DNA reads as TGCGCCAGCAGTGAGTCCTGGGCAGCGGAAGCTTTCTTT.

The chain combines TRBV5-1 with TRBJ2-1; D is undetermined. This CDR3 spans 12 amino acids. Germline lookup yields CDR1 SGHRS and CDR2 YFSETQ. V was shortened by 3 bases and J by 8 bases, with 9 bases between the two germline ends. CDR3 DNA: TGCGCCAGCAGCTCGAATTACGATGAGCAGTTCTTC. Its protein product is CASSSNYDEQFF.